This TCR beta chain came from a study of T-cell memory formation after mild COVID-19. Germline CDR1 and CDR2: SGHTA and FQGTGA. Trimming removed 7 bases at V and 1 base at J, with 10 bases between. The CDR3 spans 14 residues. Points from the study as a whole: CD4/CD8 balance characterized clones contracting day 15 to 85, and CD4+ skew characterized later expanders. Contracting CD8+ clones were enriched in EMRA, CD4+ mainly in CM and EM.

Concerning this clonotype: Its specificity is unknown.

cDNA libraries for TCR alpha and TCR beta, carrying sample barcodes and UMIs, came from 5'RACE with constant-segment primers. TCRdb recomputed calls from the 5' RACE reads with MiXCR, one row per CDR3 protein. The sample lists around 200,000 distinct CDR3 sequences; around 9.1% were seen once. The source is a man between 18 and 35 years old who had mild COVID-19 (a few samples of this study predate the infection). Cell type and time point are not known. The J gene is TRBJ2-2, the V gene TRBV7-3; D gene unclear. Sequencing was done on a sample of PBMCs or a T cell subset sorted from them (not recorded which). This CDR3 reads CASMFAGNTGELFF. CDR3 coding DNA: TGTGCCAGCATGTTCGCAGGGAACACCGGGGAGCTGTTTTTT.